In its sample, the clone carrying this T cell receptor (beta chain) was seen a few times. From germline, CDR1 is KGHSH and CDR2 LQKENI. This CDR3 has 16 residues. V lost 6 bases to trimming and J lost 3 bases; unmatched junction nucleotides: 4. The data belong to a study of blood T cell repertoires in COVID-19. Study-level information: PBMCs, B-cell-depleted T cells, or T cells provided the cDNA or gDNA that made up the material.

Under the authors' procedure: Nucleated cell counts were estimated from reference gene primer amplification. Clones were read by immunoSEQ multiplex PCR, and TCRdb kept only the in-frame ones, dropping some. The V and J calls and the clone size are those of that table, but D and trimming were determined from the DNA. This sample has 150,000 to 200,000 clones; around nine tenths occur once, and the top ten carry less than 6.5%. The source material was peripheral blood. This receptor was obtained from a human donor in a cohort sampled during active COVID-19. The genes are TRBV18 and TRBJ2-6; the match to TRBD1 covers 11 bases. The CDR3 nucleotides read TGTGCCAGCTCCCTGGGACAGGGGGATGGGGCCAACGTCCTGACTTTC. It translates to CASSLGQGDGANVLTF.